Below, 5 T cell receptor beta chains from the same sample are listed, as sequenced in a study of blood T cells in healthy people across ages. Sample-barcoded 5' priming and a J-beta primer mix drove a second PCR of about 6 to 12 cycles. TCRdb analysed the 5' RACE reads with MiXCR anew, one entry per CDR3 protein. Of about 780,000 distinct CDR3 sequences in the sample, about a quarter were seen once. These records were also assigned to another study, of T cells of mothers and their children.

The sequenced material came from blood. These receptors were taken from a boy between 10 and 17 years old in good health.

The rearrangement uses TRBV4-1 and TRBJ2-5, with 11 nucleotides matching TRBD2. Germline V CDR1 and CDR2: MGHRA, YSYEKL. V trimming: 5 bases; J trimming: 1 base; junction bases outside the gene matches: 12. The CDR3 length is 18 residues. As DNA, the CDR3 is TGCGCCAGCAGCTTTTATCTGGGACTAGCGGCGACCCAAGAGACCCAGTACTTC. This encodes CASSFYLGLAATQETQYF.

This clonotype was observed a few times. The gene calls are TRBV6-1 and TRBJ2-6; tentative D call: TRBD1 (5 bases). Germline V gene lookup returns CDR1 MNHNS and CDR2 SASEGT. CDR3 length equals 16 residues. Deletions cut 6 bases from V and 0 bases from J, with 12 bases between. CDR3 protein: CASSKDTISGANVLTF. The CDR3 DNA is TGTGCCAGCAGCAAGGACACCATCTCTGGGGCCAACGTCCTGACTTTC.

The V call is TRBV6-2 or TRBV6-3, the J call TRBJ2-3; 7 bases are shared with TRBD2. From germline, CDR1 is MNHEY and CDR2 SVGEGT. This CDR3 is built from 24 residues. The CDR3 is CAPSHGAGTEVHRCLGGSTDTQYF. CDR3 sequence (DNA): TGTGCTCCGTCCCATGGTGCTGGCACAGAAGTACACAGATGTCTGGGAGGGAGCACAGATACGCAGTATTTT.

V is TRBV4-1 and J is TRBJ1-6; tentatively, D is TRBD1 (5 bases). The CDR3 covers 16 residues. V dropped 3 bases and J dropped 6 bases, with 15 bases sitting between them. The V gene's germline CDR1 is MGHRA and CDR2 YSYEKL. The CDR3 DNA follows: TGCGCCAGCAGCCAGTGGGGACCCCCGGTTAATTCACCCCTCCACTTT. This gives the protein CASSQWGPPVNSPLHF.

In this sample, this clonotype turned up a few times. The chain couples TRBV9 to TRBJ2-7; TRBD2 is a possible D gene (5 bases). The germline V gene encodes CDR1 SGDLS and CDR2 YYNGEE. Trimming shortened V by 1 base and J by 6 bases, and 11 bases separated the two germline ends. The CDR3 extends over 13 amino acids. The chain's CDR3 is CASSVMGSGEQYF. The DNA of the CDR3 is TGTGCCAGCAGCGTAATGGGGAGCGGCGAGCAGTACTTC.